One sample yielded the 14 T cell receptor beta chains listed below, sequenced in a study of T cells in tuberculosis. Only in-frame clones appear in the TCRdb table, and some are missing; sequencing was by immunoSEQ multiplex PCR. The sample holds 40,000 or so clones, approximately 94% seen once. Time point described: new active TB diagnosis, blood taken before or within 7 days of starting treatment. The sequenced sample was PBMCs, obtained at tuberculosis diagnosis. The origin of the receptors is an adult with tuberculosis.

This rearrangement joins TRBV28 to TRBJ1-5, with a weak D call TRBD1 (5 bases). V was clipped by 5 bases and J by 2 bases, with 16 bases between them. This CDR3 comprises 16 residues. Looked up from germline, CDR1 is MDHEN and CDR2 is SYDVKM. The CDR3 protein is CASSPGTAGRNQPQHF. CDR3 nucleotide sequence: TGTGCCAGCAGTCCGGGTACGGCAGGGCGCAATCAGCCCCAGCATTTT.

V usage is TRBV6-5 and J usage is TRBJ2-2, with D tentatively TRBD1 (6 bases). The CDR3 is made up of 16 amino acids. CDR1 MNHEY and CDR2 SVGAGI come from the germline V gene. Trimming pared 2 bases from V and 3 bases from J, leaving 13 bases between. The CDR3 loop reads CASSYTRHRDTGELFF. The CDR3 coding sequence is TGTGCCAGCAGTTACACCCGACACAGGGACACCGGGGAGCTGTTTTTT.

The genes are TRBV7-6 and TRBJ2-1, with a possible D match to TRBD1 (6 bases). Trimming stripped 3 bases from V and 0 bases from J, with 6 bases between. Per germline, CDR1 SGHVS and CDR2 FNYEAQ. The CDR3 contains 14 residues. The CDR3 loop is CASSFRGSYNEQFF. DNA of the CDR3: TGTGCCAGCAGCTTCAGGGGCTCCTACAATGAGCAGTTCTTC. The full variable domain, completed using reference TRBV7-6 and TRBJ2-1, is GAGVSQSPRYKVTKRGQDVALRCDPISGHVSLYWYRQALGQGPEFLTYFNYEAQQDKSGLPNDRFSAERPEGSISTLTIQRTEQRDSAMYRCASSFRGSYNEQFFGPGTRLTVL.

This clone was recorded once. The chain has TRBV11-2 and TRBJ1-1; 7 nucleotides line up with TRBD1. The CDR3 is made up of 17 amino acids. Germline V gene sequence: CDR1 SGHAT, CDR2 FQNNGV. Trimming removed 5 bases from V and 3 bases from J; junction bases left unmatched: 15. The CDR3 protein is CASSPGGTYSGYTEAFF. CDR3 nucleotide sequence: TGTGCCAGCAGCCCAGGGGGTACATATTCTGGATACACTGAAGCTTTCTTT.

V usage is TRBV18 and J usage is TRBJ2-3; D is perhaps TRBD2 (6 bases). This CDR3 is built from 15 residues. Per the germline V gene, CDR1 is KGHSH and CDR2 is LQKENI. The V end was cut by 0 bases, the J end by 5 bases, with 12 bases between. CDR3 coding DNA: TGTGCCAGCTCACCACCGGGTCAGGGAGGAGATACGCAGTATTTT. This encodes CASSPPGQGGDTQYF. Supplemented by reference TRBV18 and TRBJ2-3, the full variable domain reads NAGVMQNPRHLVRRRGQEARLRCSPMKGHSHVYWYRQLPEEGLKFMVYLQKENIIDESGMPKERFSAEFPKEGPSILRIQQVVRGDSAAYFCASSPPGQGGDTQYFGPGTRLTVL.

The rearrangement joins TRBV6-4 to TRBJ1-1; 8 bases agree with TRBD1. CDR1 and CDR2 from the germline V gene are MRHNA and SNTAGT. With 5 bases clipped from V and 5 bases from J, the junction kept 4 bases outside the gene matches. The length of the CDR3 is 13 residues. The CDR3 reads CASSKTGATEAFF. The DNA for the CDR3 is TGTGCCAGCAGTAAGACAGGGGCAACTGAAGCTTTCTTT.

The genes are TRBV15 and TRBJ2-7, with D perhaps TRBD1 (6 bases). V lost 5 bases, J lost 6 bases, and 11 bases lay in between. CDR3 length: 12 amino acids. Germline values: CDR1 LNHNV, CDR2 YYDKDF (reference sequence). CDR3 in DNA: TGTGCCACCAGCGGACACAGGGTCGAGCAGTACTTC. Its translation is CATSGHRVEQYF.

The chain carries TRBV11-2 and TRBJ2-1; D possibly corresponds to TRBD2 (6 bases). The germline CDR1 and CDR2 sequences are SGHAT and FQNNGV. The CDR3 runs 15 residues. Trimming pared 0 bases from V and 12 bases from J, leaving 18 bases between. The CDR3 DNA sequence: TGTGCCAGCAGCTTAGATGGTGTCGCGGGGATCACGCAGTTCTTC. It is translated as CASSLDGVAGITQFF.

This chain connects TRBV19 to TRBJ1-5, with TRBD1 matching 11 bases. Germline V CDR1 and CDR2: LNHDA, SQIVND (reference sequence). This CDR3 is 13 amino acids long. Trimming at V came to 5 bases and at J to 7 bases, leaving 1 base not matched to a gene. The CDR3 region has the DNA TGTGCCAGTAGTGGGACAGGGGGGCAGCCCCAGCATTTT. This gives the protein CASSGTGGQPQHF.

The chain is built from TRBV7-2 and TRBJ1-3, with 7 bases aligning to TRBD1. After removal of 4 bases from V and 0 bases from J, the junction contained 6 bases not matched to a gene. Germline CDR1 is SGHTA and CDR2 is FQGNSA. The CDR3 is 16 residues long. The CDR3 region is CASSSEGAFSGNTIYF. The CDR3 bases are TGTGCCAGCAGCTCAGAGGGGGCGTTCTCTGGAAACACCATATATTTT.

This clone was recorded only once. This chain links TRBV7-8 with TRBJ2-7; D perhaps matches TRBD1 (5 bases). The CDR3 contains 14 residues. The V end was cut by 4 bases, the J end by 2 bases, with 12 bases between. CDR1 and CDR2 from the germline V gene are SGHVS and FQNEAQ. In DNA, the CDR3 is TGTGCCAGCAGCTCCCTCCTAGGGGCCTACGAGCAGTACTTC. It specifies CASSSLLGAYEQYF.

The chain is built from TRBV6-5 and TRBJ1-1, with TRBD1 matching over 11 bases. The length of the CDR3 is 15 residues. The germline CDR1 and CDR2 sequences are MNHEY and SVGAGI. V was clipped by 7 bases and J by 6 bases; unmatched bases: 10. The CDR3 bases are TGTGCCAGCACCTGGACAGGGGGCATGACGGCTGAAGCTTTCTTT. Translation: CASTWTGGMTAEAFF.

V gene TRBV2 combines with J gene TRBJ2-7, with 7 bases fitting TRBD1. V lost 7 bases and J lost 3; bases outside the gene matches: 6. This CDR3 contains 13 residues. CDR1 is SNHLY and CDR2 is FYNNEI in the germline V gene. CDR3 sequence (DNA): TGTGCCAGCAATGGGGACAGCAACTACGAGCAGTACTTC. It is translated as CASNGDSNYEQYF.

The CDR3 DNA follows: TGTGCCATAGGTGGGATGACAGGGGCCTACGAGCAGTACTTC. As protein: CAIGGMTGAYEQYF. This sequence joins TRBV10-3 and TRBJ2-7; 8 bases agree with TRBD1. The germline CDR1 and CDR2 sequences are ENHRY and SYGVKD. With V trimmed by 9 bases and J by 2 bases, 9 bases remained unmatched. The CDR3 spans 14 residues.